The rows below give T cell receptor beta chains drawn from one sample of a study of CD8 T cells in Susac syndrome. TCRdb processed the immunoSEQ multiplex PCR reads anew with MiXCR; each CDR3 protein has one entry. The repertoire has 160,000 or so distinct CDR3 sequences, roughly 96% of them found once; the top ten carry 0.16%. Input material: CD4+ T cells from PBMCs. All receptors come from a human donor with Susac syndrome. CDR3s include the opening cysteine and the closing phenylalanine or tryptophan. Fields, in order: V gene, CDR3 protein.

v_gene: TRBV20-1
CDR3aa: CSARQGGLDTQYF

v_gene: TRBV2
CDR3aa: CASSTVRSPLHF

v_gene: TRBV7-2
CDR3aa: CASSADGTDTQYF

v_gene: TRBV15
CDR3aa: CATSSQGGQETQYF

v_gene: TRBV7-6
CDR3aa: CASSLPLGEQYF

v_gene: TRBV20-1
CDR3aa: CSATPTTLAGTTDTQYF

v_gene: TRBV9
CDR3aa: CASSYDRGSEQFF

v_gene: TRBV6-2/TRBV6-3
CDR3aa: CASSRGQPYEQYF

v_gene: TRBV25-1
CDR3aa: CASSRGGAGELFF

v_gene: TRBV9
CDR3aa: CASGQVTGTEQYF

v_gene: TRBV9
CDR3aa: CASDGSGANVLTF

v_gene: TRBV20-1
CDR3aa: CSARAVDRGSKNIQYF

v_gene: TRBV20-1
CDR3aa: CSAQGTREQYF

v_gene: TRBV29-1
CDR3aa: CSVLGASGYTF